This TCR beta chain was sequenced for a study of T cells in Graves' hyperthyroidism and ophthalmopathy. Whole-study findings and limits: Most thyroid-expanded clonotypes above 0.001 were also found in blood.

This clonotype appeared a few times. Its antigen is unidentified. Amplification of TCR beta CDR3 regions was performed using RNA transcripts as template. The primer set for the first-round RT-PCR of the TCR CDR3 was HTBI. TCRdb itself ran the multiplex PCR reads through MiXCR, one entry per CDR3 protein. The sample has 540,000 or so distinct CDR3 sequences; 15% to 19% are singletons. CDR1 and CDR2 from the germline V gene are MDHEN and SYDVKM. J gave up 4 bases and V 2 bases, and 6 bases lay outside the gene matches. This CDR3 region has 16 residues. Newly diagnosed hyperthyroidism patients aged 18 to 65 years had disease lasting under 2 months. Each diagnosis drew on symptoms, thyroxine, TRAb, thyroid ultrasound and orbital computed tomography findings. PBMCs stemmed from over 7.5 ml fresh peripheral blood.

The origin of this receptor is a woman in her 30s with Graves' hyperthyroidism. Sample: blood. The chain uses TRBV28 and TRBJ2-2, with 8 bases lining up with TRBD2. CDR3 amino acids: CASSLTSTSVTGELFF. The CDR3 DNA reads TGTGCCAGCAGTTTAACATCGACTAGCGTCACCGGGGAGCTGTTTTTT.